The 10 T cell receptor beta chains reported below all come from one sample, sequenced in a study of T cells in Graves' hyperthyroidism and ophthalmopathy. The source material, RNA transcripts, was used to amplify TCR beta CDR3 regions. Primed by the HTBI set, a first-round RT-PCR was run on the TCR CDR3. TCRdb reprocessed the multiplex PCR reads with MiXCR, giving one entry per CDR3 protein. The repertoire has about 480,000 distinct CDR3 sequences, roughly 25% of them found once; the top ten carry around 11%. Sequenced material: blood. Source of these receptors: a woman younger than 45 with Graves' ophthalmopathy.

Regarding this clonotype: This clone may be a read error of a much larger clone one base away. This sequence joins TRBV11-2 and TRBJ1-2, with 8 bases matching TRBD1. V dropped 6 bases and J dropped 4; count of bases not matched to a gene: 16. Germline V gene data show CDR1 as SGHAT and CDR2 as FQNNGV. The CDR3 has 17 residues. The chain's CDR3 is CASRRPGSQGAGYGYTF. CDR3 nucleotide sequence: TGTGCCAGCAGGCGACCAGGATCGCAGGGGGCGGGCTATGGCTACACCTTC.

This clonotype was seen only a few times. One base away lies a much larger clone, so this may be a sequencing read error. The chain combines TRBV30 with TRBJ2-7, with 8 positions matching TRBD1. The CDR3 runs to 16 residues. Germline loops: CDR1 GTSNPN, CDR2 SVGIG (reference sequence). The CDR3 loop is CAWGVRDRWAFYEQYF. CDR3 sequence (DNA): TGTGCCTGGGGTGTCAGGGACAGGTGGGCTTTCTACGAGCAGTACTTC.

The chain carries TRBV25-1 and TRBJ1-1, with unresolved D. CDR3 length equals 15 residues. The V gene's germline CDR1 is MGHDK and CDR2 SYGVNS. V lost 0 bases and J 6 bases, leaving 14 bases between the germline ends. The CDR3 bases are TGTGCCAGCAGTGAATACGGGAGAAGTAGCGCTGAAGCTTTCTTT. This gives the protein CASSEYGRSSAEAFF.

This clonotype was seen at least ten times. The V call is TRBV18, the J call TRBJ2-7, with TRBD1 as a possible D gene (6 bases). Per the germline V gene, CDR1 is KGHSH and CDR2 is LQKENI. Trimming removed 4 bases from V and 0 bases from J, with 16 bases in between. The CDR3 totals 16 residues. DNA of the CDR3: TGTGCCAGCTCACTAGGACAGATCTTGAACTCCTACGAGCAGTACTTC. Its protein product is CASSLGQILNSYEQYF.

The sample holds many counts of this clonotype. The chain links TRBV6-5 to TRBJ2-2; D is unclear. CDR3 length equals 16 residues. V was clipped by 0 bases and J by 1 base, with 9 bases between them. Germline lookup yields CDR1 MNHEY and CDR2 SVGAGI. The CDR3 sequence is CASSYSYVMNTGELFF. CDR3 in DNA: TGTGCCAGCAGTTACTCATACGTTATGAACACCGGGGAGCTGTTTTTT.

Many counts were recorded for this clonotype. The V and J genes are TRBV29-1 and TRBJ2-5, with 7 bases aligning to TRBD2. CDR3 length: 12 residues. CDR1 SQVTM and CDR2 ANQGSEA come from the germline V gene. Trimming cost V 7 bases and J 0 bases; bases outside gene matches: 2. The CDR3 coding sequence is TGCAGCGCCACTAGCGACCAAGAGACCCAGTACTTC. It yields the protein CSATSDQETQYF.

This clonotype was counted ten times or more. The chain employs TRBV12-3 or TRBV12-4 and TRBJ1-1, with 7 positions matching TRBD1. The CDR3 totals 11 residues. The junction had 3 bases not matched to a gene; V was cut back by 6 bases and J by 8 bases. DNA of the CDR3: TGTGCCAGCAGGATACAGGGGGAAGCTTTCTTT. Its translation is CASRIQGEAFF.

This clonotype was detected many times. The chain employs TRBV19 and TRBJ1-2; 9 nucleotides align to TRBD1. The germline gives CDR1 LNHDA, CDR2 SQIVND (reference sequence). The length of the CDR3 is 15 residues. The V gene end was trimmed by 1 base and the J gene end by 2 bases; junction bases not matched to a gene: 2. The DNA for the CDR3 is TGTGCCAGTAGTATAGGCGGACAGGGGAACTATGGCTACACCTTC. Its protein is CASSIGGQGNYGYTF.

Ten or more counts support this clonotype. The CDR3 DNA follows: TGTGCCAGCTCACCCAGAACAGGGACGGTGGCGAACACTGAAGCTTTCTTT. This translates into CASSPRTGTVANTEAFF. The chain recombines TRBV18 with TRBJ1-1; maybe TRBD1 (6 bases). Trimming removed 3 bases at V and 1 base at J, with 18 bases between. Germline V lookup: CDR1 KGHSH, CDR2 LQKENI. The CDR3 covers 17 residues.

This clonotype was observed many times. The chain is built from TRBV5-4 and TRBJ1-2; D not certain. The germline V gene encodes CDR1 SGHNT and CDR2 YYREEE (reference sequence). The germline V and J ends were trimmed by 0 bases and 7 bases, with 13 bases remaining between them. This CDR3 region has 14 residues. The CDR3 protein is CASSLARGLGGYTF. Written as DNA, the CDR3 is TGTGCCAGCAGCTTGGCCAGAGGGTTGGGTGGCTACACCTTC.